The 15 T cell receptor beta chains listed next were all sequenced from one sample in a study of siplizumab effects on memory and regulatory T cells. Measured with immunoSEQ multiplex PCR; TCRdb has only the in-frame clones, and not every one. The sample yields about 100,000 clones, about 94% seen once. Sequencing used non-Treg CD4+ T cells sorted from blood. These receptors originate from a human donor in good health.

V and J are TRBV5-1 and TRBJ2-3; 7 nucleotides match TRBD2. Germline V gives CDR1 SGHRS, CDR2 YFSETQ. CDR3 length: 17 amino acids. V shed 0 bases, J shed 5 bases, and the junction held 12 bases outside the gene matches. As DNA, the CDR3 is TGCGCCAGCAGCTTGGAGGGCGGGAGTATAAGTGGAGATACGCAGTATTTT. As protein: CASSLEGGSISGDTQYF.

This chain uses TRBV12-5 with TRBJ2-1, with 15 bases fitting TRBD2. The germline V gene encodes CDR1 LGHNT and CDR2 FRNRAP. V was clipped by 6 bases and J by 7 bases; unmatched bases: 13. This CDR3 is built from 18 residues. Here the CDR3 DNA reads TGTGCTAGTGGGTCGGGGACTAGCGGGGGGCCTTCGGAGAATGAGCAGTTCTTC. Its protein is CASGSGTSGGPSENEQFF.

CDR3 region: CASSLGSGSTGELFF. The CDR3 coding sequence is TGCGCCAGCAGCTTGGGAAGCGGGAGTACCGGGGAGCTGTTTTTT. The chain combines TRBV5-1 with TRBJ2-2; 8 nucleotides match TRBD2. CDR1 is SGHRS, CDR2 YFSETQ, per germline. Trimming at V came to 0 bases and at J to 5 bases, leaving 3 bases not matched to a gene. The CDR3 runs 15 residues.

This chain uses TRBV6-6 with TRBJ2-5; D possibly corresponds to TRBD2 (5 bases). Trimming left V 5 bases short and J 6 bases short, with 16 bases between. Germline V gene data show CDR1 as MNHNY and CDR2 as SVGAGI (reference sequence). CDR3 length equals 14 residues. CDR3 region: CASSPDPPGKTQYF. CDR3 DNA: TGTGCCAGCAGTCCGGATCCCCCCGGGAAGACCCAGTACTTC.

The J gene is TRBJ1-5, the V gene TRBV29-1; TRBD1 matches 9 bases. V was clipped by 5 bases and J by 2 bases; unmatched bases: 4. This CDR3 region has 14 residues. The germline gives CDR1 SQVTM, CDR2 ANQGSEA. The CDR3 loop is CSVRTGGRNQPQHF. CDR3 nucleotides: TGCAGCGTTAGAACAGGGGGCCGCAATCAGCCCCAGCATTTT. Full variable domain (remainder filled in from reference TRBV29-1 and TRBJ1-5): SAVISQKPSRDICQRGTSLTIQCQVDSQVTMMFWYRQQPGQSLTLIATANQGSEATYESGFVIDKFPISRPNLTFSTLTVSNMSPEDSSIYLCSVRTGGRNQPQHFGDGTRLSIL.

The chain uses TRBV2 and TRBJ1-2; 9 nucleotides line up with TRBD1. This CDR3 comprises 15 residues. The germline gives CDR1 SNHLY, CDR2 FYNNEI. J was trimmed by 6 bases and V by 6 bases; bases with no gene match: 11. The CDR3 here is CASSIFTGTGNGYTF. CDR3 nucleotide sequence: TGTGCCAGCAGCATATTTACCGGGACAGGGAATGGCTACACCTTC.

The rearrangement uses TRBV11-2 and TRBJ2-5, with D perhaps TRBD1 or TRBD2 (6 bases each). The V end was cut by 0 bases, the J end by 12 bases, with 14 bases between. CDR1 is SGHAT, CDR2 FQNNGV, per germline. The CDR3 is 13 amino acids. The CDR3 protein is CASSLDRGRTEYF. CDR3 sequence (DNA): TGTGCCAGCAGCTTAGATCGGGGGCGAACGGAGTACTTC.

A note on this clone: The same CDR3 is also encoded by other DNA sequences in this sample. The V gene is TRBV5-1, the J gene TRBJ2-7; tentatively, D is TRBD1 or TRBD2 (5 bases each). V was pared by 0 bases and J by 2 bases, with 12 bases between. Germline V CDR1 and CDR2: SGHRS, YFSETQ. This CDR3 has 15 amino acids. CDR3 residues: CASSLAGTGTYEQYF. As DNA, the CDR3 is TGCGCCAGCAGCTTGGCCGGGACGGGGACCTACGAGCAGTACTTC.

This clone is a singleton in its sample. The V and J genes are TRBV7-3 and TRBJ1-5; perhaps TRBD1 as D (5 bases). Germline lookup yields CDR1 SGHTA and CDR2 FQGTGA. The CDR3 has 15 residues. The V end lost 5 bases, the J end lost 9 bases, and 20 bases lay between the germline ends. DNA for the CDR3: TGTGCCAGCAGCCATTCCAAGGGGCGGGTAGCGCCCCAGCATTTT. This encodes CASSHSKGRVAPQHF.

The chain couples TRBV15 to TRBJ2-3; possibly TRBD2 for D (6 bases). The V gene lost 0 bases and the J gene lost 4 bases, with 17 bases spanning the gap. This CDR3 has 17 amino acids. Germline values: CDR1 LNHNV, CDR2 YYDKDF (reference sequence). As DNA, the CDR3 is TGTGCCACCAGCAGAGATACTGGGGTGGGGGGTGCAGATACGCAGTATTTT. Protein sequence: CATSRDTGVGGADTQYF.

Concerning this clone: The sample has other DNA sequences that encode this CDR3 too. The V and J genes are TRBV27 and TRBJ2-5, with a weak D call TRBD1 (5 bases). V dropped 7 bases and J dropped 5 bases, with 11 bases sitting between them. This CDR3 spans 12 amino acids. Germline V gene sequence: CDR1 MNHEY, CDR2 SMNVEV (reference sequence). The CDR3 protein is CASTTPGETQYF. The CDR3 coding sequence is TGTGCCAGCACTACCCCAGGGGAGACCCAGTACTTC.

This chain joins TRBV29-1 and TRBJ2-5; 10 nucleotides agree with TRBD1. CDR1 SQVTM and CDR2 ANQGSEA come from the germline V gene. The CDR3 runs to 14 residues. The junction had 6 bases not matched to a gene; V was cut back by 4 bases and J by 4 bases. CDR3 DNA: TGCAGCGTTGCTCGGGACAGGGGATCAGAGACCCAGTACTTC. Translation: CSVARDRGSETQYF. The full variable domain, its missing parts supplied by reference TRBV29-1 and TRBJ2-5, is SAVISQKPSRDICQRGTSLTIQCQVDSQVTMMFWYRQQPGQSLTLIATANQGSEATYESGFVIDKFPISRPNLTFSTLTVSNMSPEDSSIYLCSVARDRGSETQYFGPGTRLLVL.

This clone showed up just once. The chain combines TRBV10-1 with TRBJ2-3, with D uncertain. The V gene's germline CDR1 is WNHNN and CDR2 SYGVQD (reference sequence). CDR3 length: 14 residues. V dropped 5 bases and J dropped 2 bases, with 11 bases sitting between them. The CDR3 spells CASSPHPDTDTQYF. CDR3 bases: TGCGCCAGCAGTCCCCACCCGGACACAGATACGCAGTATTTT.

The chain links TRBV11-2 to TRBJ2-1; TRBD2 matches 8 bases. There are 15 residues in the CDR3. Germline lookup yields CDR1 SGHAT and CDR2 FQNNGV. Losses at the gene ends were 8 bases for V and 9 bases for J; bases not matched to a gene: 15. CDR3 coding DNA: TGTGCCAGCGGTCGAGCGGGAGCTAGGATTGGTGAGCAGTTCTTC. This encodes CASGRAGARIGEQFF.

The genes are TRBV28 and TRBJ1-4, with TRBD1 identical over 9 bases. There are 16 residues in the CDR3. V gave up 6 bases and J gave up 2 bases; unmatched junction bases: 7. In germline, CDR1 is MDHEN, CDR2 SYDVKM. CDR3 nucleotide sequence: TGTGCCAGCAGGGGACAGGGAATGGATACTAATGAAAAACTGTTTTTT. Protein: CASRGQGMDTNEKLFF.